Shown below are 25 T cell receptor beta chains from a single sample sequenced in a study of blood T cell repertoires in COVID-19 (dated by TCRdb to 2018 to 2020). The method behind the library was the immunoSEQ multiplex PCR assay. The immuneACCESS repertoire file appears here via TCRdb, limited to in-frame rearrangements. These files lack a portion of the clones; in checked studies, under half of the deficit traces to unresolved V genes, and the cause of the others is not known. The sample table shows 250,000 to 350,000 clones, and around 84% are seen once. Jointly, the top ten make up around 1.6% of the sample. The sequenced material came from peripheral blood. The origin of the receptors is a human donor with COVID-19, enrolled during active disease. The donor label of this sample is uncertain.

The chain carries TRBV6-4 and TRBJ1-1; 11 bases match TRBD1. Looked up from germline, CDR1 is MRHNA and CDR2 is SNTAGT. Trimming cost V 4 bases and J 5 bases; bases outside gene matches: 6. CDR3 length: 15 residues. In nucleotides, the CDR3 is TGTGCCAGCAGTGTGTCCGGGACAGGGGGTACTGAAGCTTTCTTT. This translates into CASSVSGTGGTEAFF.

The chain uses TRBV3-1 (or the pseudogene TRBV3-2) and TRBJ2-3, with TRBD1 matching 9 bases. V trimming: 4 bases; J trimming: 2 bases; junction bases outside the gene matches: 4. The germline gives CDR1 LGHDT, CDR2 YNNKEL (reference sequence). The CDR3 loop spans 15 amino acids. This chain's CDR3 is CASSPRTGATDTQYF. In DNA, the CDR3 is TGTGCCAGCAGCCCCCGGACAGGGGCCACAGATACGCAGTATTTT.

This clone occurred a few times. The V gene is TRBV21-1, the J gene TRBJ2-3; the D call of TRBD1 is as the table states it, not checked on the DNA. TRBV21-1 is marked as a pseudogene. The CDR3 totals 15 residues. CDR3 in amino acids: CASSIGQGITDTQYF. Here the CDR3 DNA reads TGTGCCAGCAGCATAGGGCAGGGGATCACAGATACGCAGTATTTT.

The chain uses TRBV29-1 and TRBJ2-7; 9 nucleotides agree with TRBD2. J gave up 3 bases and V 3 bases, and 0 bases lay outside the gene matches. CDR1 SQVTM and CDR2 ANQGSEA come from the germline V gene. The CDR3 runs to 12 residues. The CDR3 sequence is CSVEREGYEQYF. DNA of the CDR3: TGCAGCGTTGAGCGGGAGGGCTACGAGCAGTACTTC.

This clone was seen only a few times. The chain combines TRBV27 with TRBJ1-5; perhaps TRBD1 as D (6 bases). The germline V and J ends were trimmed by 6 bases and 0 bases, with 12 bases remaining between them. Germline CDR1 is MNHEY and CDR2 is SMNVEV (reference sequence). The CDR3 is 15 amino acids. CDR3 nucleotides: TGTGCCAGCAGAGGGGACACCTATAGCAATCAGCCCCAGCATTTT. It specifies CASRGDTYSNQPQHF.

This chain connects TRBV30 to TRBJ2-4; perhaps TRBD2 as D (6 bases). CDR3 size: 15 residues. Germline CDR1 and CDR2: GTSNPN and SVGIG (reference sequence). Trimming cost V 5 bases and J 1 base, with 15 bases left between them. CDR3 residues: CAWSGGSAAKNIQYF. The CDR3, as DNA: TGTGCCTGGTCTGGAGGGTCGGCGGCCAAAAACATTCAGTACTTC.

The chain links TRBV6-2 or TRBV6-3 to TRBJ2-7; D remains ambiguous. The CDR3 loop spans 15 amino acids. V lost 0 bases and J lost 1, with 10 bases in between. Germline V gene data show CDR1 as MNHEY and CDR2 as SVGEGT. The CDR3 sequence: CASSYSEALSYEQYF. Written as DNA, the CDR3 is TGTGCCAGCAGTTACTCGGAAGCGCTTTCCTACGAGCAGTACTTC.

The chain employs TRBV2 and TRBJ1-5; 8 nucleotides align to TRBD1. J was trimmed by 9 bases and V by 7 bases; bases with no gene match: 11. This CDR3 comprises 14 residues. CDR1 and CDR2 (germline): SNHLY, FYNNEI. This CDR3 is CASTLDREDRPQHF. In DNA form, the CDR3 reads TGTGCCAGCACCCTGGACAGGGAGGACCGGCCCCAGCATTTT.

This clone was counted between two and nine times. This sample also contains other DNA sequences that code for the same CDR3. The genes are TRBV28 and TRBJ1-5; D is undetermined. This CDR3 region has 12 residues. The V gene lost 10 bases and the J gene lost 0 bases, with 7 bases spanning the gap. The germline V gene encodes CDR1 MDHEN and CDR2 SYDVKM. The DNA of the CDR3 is TGTGCCACTACGTATAGCAATCAGCCCCAGCATTTT. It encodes CATTYSNQPQHF.

CDR3 residues: CASSSRSSYNSPLHF. CDR3 coding DNA: TGTGCCAGCAGTAGTAGGAGCTCCTATAATTCACCCCTCCACTTT. The chain couples TRBV2 to TRBJ1-6, with unresolved D. This CDR3 comprises 15 residues. The germline V gene has CDR1 SNHLY and CDR2 FYNNEI. Deletions cut 5 bases from V and 0 bases from J, with 8 bases between. Full variable domain (remainder filled in from reference TRBV2 and TRBJ1-6): EPEVTQTPSHQVTQMGQEVILRCVPISNHLYFYWYRQILGQKVEFLVSFYNNEISEKSEIFDDQFSVERPDGSNFTLKIRSTKLEDSAMYFCASSSRSSYNSPLHFGNGTRLTVT.

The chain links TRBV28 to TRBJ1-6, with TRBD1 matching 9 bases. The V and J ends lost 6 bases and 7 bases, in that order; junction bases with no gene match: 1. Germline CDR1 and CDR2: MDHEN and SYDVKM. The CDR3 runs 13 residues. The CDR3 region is CASRDRGNSPLHF. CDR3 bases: TGTGCCAGCAGGGACAGGGGAAATTCACCCCTCCACTTT.

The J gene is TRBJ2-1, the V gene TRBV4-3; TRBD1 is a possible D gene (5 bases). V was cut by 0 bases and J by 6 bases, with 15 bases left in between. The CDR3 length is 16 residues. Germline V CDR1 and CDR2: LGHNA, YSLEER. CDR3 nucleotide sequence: TGCGCCAGCAGCCAAGAGCACGGACCGGACATCAATGAGCAGTTCTTC. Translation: CASSQEHGPDINEQFF.

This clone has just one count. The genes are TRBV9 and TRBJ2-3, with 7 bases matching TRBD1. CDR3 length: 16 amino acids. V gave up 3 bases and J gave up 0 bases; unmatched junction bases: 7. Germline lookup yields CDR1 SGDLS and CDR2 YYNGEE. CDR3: CASSARTGQSTDTQYF. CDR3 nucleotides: TGTGCCAGCAGCGCCAGAACGGGACAGAGCACAGATACGCAGTATTTT.

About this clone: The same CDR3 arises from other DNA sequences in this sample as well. The CDR3 nucleotides are TGTGCCACCAGTGATCCCGGACTAGCGGGGGATACGCAGTATTTT. It specifies CATSDPGLAGDTQYF. V and J are TRBV24-1 and TRBJ2-3; 12 bases align to TRBD2. J was trimmed by 6 bases and V by 3 bases; bases with no gene match: 3. CDR3 length: 15 amino acids. The germline V gene has CDR1 KGHDR and CDR2 SFDVKD.

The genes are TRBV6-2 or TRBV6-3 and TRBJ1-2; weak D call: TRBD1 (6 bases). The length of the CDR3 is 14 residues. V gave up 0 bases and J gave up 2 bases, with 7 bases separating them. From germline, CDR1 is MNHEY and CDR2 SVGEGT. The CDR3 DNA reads TGTGCCAGCAGTTACTCCCAGGGGAACTATGGCTACACCTTC. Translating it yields CASSYSQGNYGYTF.

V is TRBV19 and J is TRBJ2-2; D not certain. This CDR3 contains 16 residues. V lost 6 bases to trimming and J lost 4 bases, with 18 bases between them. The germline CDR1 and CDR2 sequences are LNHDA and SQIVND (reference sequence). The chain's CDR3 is CASSSLTDTFTGELFF. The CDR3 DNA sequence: TGTGCCAGTAGCTCCTTGACCGACACCTTCACCGGGGAGCTGTTTTTT.

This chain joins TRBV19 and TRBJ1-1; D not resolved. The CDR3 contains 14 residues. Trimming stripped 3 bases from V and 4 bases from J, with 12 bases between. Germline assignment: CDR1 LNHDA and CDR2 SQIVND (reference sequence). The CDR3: CASSILGGLTEAFF. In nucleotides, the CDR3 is TGTGCCAGTAGTATCCTCGGTGGTCTCACTGAAGCTTTCTTT.

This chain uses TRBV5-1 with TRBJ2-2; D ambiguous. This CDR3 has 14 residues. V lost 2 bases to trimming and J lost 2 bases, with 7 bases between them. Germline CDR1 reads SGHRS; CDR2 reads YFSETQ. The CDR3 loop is CASSFTINTGELFF. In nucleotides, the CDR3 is TGCGCCAGCAGCTTCACTATCAACACCGGGGAGCTGTTTTTT.

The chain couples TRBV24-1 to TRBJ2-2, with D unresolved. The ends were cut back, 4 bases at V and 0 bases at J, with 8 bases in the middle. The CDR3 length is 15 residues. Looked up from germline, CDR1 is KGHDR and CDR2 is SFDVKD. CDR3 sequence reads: CATSDSVANTGELFF. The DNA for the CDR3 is TGTGCCACCAGTGACAGCGTAGCGAACACCGGGGAGCTGTTTTTT.

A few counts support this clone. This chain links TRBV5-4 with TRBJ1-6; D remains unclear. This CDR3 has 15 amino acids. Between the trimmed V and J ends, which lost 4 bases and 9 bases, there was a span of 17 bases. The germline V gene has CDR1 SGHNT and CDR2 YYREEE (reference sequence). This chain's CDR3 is CASSPREAPSSPLHF. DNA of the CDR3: TGTGCCAGCAGCCCACGGGAAGCCCCGAGTTCACCCCTCCACTTT.

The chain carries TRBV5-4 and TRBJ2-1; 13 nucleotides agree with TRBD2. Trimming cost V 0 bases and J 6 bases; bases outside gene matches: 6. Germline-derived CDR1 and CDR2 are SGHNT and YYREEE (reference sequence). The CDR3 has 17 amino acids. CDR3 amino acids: CASSLDATSGRGNEQFF. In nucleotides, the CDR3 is TGTGCCAGCAGCTTGGACGCTACTAGCGGGAGGGGCAATGAGCAGTTCTTC.

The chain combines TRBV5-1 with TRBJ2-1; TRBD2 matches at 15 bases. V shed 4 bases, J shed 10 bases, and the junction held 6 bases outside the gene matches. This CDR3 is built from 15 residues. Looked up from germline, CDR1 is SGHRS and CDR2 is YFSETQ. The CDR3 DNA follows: TGCGCCAGCAGCCAGGGACTAGCGGGAGGAAAAGAGCAGTTCTTC. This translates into CASSQGLAGGKEQFF.

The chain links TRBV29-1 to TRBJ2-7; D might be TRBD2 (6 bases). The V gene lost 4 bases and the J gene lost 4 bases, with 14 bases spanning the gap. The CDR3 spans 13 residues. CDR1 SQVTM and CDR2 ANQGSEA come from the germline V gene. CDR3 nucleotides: TGCAGCGTTGCTCCCCTAAGCGGGTACGAGCAGTACTTC. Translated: CSVAPLSGYEQYF.

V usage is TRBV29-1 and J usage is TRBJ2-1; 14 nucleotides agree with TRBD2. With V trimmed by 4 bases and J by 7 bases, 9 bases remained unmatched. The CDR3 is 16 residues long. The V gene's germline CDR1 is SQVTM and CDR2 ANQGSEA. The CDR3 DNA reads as TGCAGCGTTGCTGGGGCTGGACTAGCGGGAGGAAATGAGCAGTTCTTC. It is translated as CSVAGAGLAGGNEQFF.

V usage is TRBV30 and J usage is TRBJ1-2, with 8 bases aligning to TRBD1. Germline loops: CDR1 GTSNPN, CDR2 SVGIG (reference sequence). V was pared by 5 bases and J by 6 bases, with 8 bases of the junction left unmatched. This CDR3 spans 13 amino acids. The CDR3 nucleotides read TGTGCCTGGTCTCGGGACAGGCCCCATGGCTACACCTTC. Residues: CAWSRDRPHGYTF.